A selection of T cell receptor beta chains follows, all from one sample in a study of shared clonotypes between healthy human individuals. Repertoires were generated with immunoSEQ multiplex PCR, while TCRdb's copy carries only in-frame clones and drops some. This table has about 490,000 clones, roughly 85% appearing once. Specimen: PBMCs. The receptors derive from a woman in her 40s in good health. Some clones in this sample may be carry-over from other donors' samples. The conserved cysteine and the conserved F or W are not part of the CDR3 here.

TRBJ1-1 | TRBV29-1 | SVEESHEAF
TRBJ2-4 | TRBV29-1 | SVKEGDIGY
TRBJ2-1 | TRBV7-3 | ASSFQVANEQF
TRBJ2-7 | TRBV7-2 | ASSQPRLQGSDEQY
TRBJ2-3 | TRBV7-3 | ASSPSTTDTQY
TRBJ2-2 | TRBV11-2 | ASSLPLKTGGGNTGELF
TRBJ2-3 | TRBV6-4 | ASSEQAGGTDTQY
TRBJ1-1 | TRBV7-3 | ASRRTGENTEAF
TRBJ2-7 | TRBV6-5 | ASSGTNSYEQY
TRBJ2-7 | TRBV20-1 | SVGTVYEQY
TRBJ2-7 | TRBV11-2 | ASSSSDRADHEQY
TRBJ2-6 | TRBV7-3 | ASSSQGAGGANVLT
TRBJ2-5 | TRBV5-8 | ASSLGPPGGQETQY
TRBJ2-7 | TRBV27 | ASSAGTGTAQY
TRBJ2-1 | TRBV14 | ASSPLLAGASEQF
TRBJ2-2 | TRBV25-1 | ASSDARESTGELF
TRBJ2-7 | TRBV28 | ASSSPASGRPPLSSSYEQY
TRBJ2-1 | TRBV27 | ASSSKTADSYNEQF
TRBJ1-4 | TRBV30 | AWSYSSILKHPSF
TRBJ2-5 | TRBV2 | ASSENRGRETQY
TRBJ2-2 | TRBV27 | ASSPFALAGTGELF
TRBJ2-7 | TRBV14 | ASSQQTSLSSYEQY
TRBJ2-3 | TRBV5-1 | ASSLVGVSTDTQY
TRBJ2-7 | TRBV18 | ASSPPTGGEQY
TRBJ1-2 | TRBV9 | ASSPTGLINYGYT
TRBJ2-6 | TRBV7-2 | ASSWDYPGANVLT
TRBJ1-1 | TRBV18 | ASSPRTREGTEAF
TRBJ1-1 | TRBV30 | ALLLGRMRTEAF
TRBJ2-7 | TRBV28 | ASSPPGLSYEQY
TRBJ2-7 | TRBV29-1 | SVEDLHSRRTTRTSGRVY
TRBJ2-5 | TRBV2 | ASSEESVSPETQY
TRBJ2-2 | TRBV2 | ASSRRSNTGELF
TRBJ2-7 | TRBV5-1 | ASSTGTSGRSYHYEQY
TRBJ1-1 | TRBV6-6 | ASRLQMNTEAF
TRBJ2-1 | TRBV23-1 | ASVNGTHEQF
TRBJ1-1 | TRBV29-1 | SQKPRGSEDTEAF
TRBJ1-5 | TRBV6-1 | ASTPWGSDQPQH
TRBJ1-1 | TRBV18 | ASRGGRAVNTEAF
TRBJ2-1 | TRBV30 | AWNRGNHEQF
TRBJ2-2 | TRBV19 | ASSMVGYTGELF
TRBJ2-2 | TRBV6-5 | ASSWRQGSGTGELF
TRBJ1-4 | TRBV19 | ASSRYGNRNEKLF